This T cell receptor beta chain originates from a study of Tregs in tolerant kidney transplant recipients. CDR3 size: 17 residues. V dropped 2 bases and J dropped 1 base, with 18 bases sitting between them. Germline lookup yields CDR1 SGHKS and CDR2 YYEKEE (reference sequence). Sequencing used immunoSEQ multiplex PCR; TCRdb keeps in-frame clones, though not all of them. Of about 77,000 clones in the sample, 98% were seen once. This clonotype was obtained from a human donor who received a combined kidney and bone marrow transplant. Specimen: CD4+ T cells from blood, collected before the transplant. J is TRBJ1-1 and V is TRBV5-5; D gene uncertain. The CDR3 reads CASSFRLSGQTNTEAFF. Written as DNA, the CDR3 is TGTGCCAGCAGCTTTAGATTGTCTGGGCAGACGAACACTGAAGCTTTCTTT.